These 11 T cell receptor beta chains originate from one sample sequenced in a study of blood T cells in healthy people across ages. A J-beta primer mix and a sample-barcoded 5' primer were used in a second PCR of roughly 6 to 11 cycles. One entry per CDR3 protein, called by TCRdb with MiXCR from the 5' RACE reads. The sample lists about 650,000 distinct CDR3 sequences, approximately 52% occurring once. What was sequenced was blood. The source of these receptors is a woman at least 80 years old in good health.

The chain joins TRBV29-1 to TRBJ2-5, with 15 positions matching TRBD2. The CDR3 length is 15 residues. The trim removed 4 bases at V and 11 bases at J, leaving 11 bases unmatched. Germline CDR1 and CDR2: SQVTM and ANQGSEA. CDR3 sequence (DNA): TGCAGCGTTGGGACTAGCGGGGGGGCGTGGGATGAGCAGTACTTC. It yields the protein CSVGTSGGAWDEQYF. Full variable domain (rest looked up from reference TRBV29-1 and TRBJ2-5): SAVISQKPSRDICQRGTSLTIQCQVDSQVTMMFWYRQQPGQSLTLIATANQGSEATYESGFVIDKFPISRPNLTFSTLTVSNMSPEDSSIYLCSVGTSGGAWDEQYFGPGTRLLVL.

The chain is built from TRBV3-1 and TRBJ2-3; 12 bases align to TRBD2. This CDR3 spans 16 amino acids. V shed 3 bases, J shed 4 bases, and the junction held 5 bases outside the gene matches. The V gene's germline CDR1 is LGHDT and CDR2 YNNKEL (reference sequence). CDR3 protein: CASSHQTSGGADTQYF. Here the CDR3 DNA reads TGTGCCAGCAGCCACCAGACTAGCGGGGGTGCAGATACGCAGTATTTT.

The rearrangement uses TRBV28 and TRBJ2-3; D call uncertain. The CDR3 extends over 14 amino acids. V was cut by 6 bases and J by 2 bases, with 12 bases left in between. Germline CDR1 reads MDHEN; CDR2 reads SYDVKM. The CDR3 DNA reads TGTGCCAGCAGCTTCCCCCAACACACAGATACGCAGTATTTT. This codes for CASSFPQHTDTQYF.

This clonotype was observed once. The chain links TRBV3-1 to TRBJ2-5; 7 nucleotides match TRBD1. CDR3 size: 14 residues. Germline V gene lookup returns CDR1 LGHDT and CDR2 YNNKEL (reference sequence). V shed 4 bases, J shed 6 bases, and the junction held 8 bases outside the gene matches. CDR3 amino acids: CASSRTGVTKTQYF. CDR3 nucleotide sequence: TGTGCCAGCAGCCGAACAGGGGTAACGAAGACCCAGTACTTC.

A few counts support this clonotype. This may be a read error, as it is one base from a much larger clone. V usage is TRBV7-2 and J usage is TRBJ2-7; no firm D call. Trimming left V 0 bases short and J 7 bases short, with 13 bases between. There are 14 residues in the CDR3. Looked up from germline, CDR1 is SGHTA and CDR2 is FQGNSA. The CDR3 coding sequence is TGTGCCAGCAGCTTAGCACAGCTACATAATGAGCAGTACTTC. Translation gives CASSLAQLHNEQYF. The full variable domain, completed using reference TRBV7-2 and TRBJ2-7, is GAGVSQSPSNKVTEKGKDVELRCDPISGHTALYWYRQSLGQGLEFLIYFQGNSAPDKSGLPSDRFSAERTGGSVSTLTIQRTQQEDSAVYLCASSLAQLHNEQYFGPGTRLTVT.

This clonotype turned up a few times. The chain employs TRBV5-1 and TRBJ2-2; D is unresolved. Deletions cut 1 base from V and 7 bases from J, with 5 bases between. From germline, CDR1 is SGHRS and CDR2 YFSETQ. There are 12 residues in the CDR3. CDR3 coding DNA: TGCGCCAGCAGCTTGTATGACGGGGAGCTGTTTTTT. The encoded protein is CASSLYDGELFF.

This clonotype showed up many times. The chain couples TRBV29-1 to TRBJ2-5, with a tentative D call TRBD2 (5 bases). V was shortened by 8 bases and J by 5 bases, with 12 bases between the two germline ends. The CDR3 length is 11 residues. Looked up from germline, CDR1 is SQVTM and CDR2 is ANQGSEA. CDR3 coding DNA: TGCAGCTCGGGGAAGTTGGAGACCCAGTACTTC. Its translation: CSSGKLETQYF.

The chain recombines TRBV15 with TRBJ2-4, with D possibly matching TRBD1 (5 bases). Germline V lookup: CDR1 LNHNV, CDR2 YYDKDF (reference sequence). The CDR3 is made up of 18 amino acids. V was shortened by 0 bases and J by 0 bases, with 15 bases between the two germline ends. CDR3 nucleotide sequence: TGTGCCACCAGCAGAGAGGTTCTGACAGAGCTAGCCAAAAACATTCAGTACTTC. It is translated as CATSREVLTELAKNIQYF.

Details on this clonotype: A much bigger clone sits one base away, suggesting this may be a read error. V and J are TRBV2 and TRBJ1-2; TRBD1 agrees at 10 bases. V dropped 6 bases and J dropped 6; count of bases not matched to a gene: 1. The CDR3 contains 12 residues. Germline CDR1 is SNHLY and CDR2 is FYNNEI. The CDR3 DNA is TGTGCCAGCAGGGGACAGGGGAATGGCTACACCTTC. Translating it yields CASRGQGNGYTF.

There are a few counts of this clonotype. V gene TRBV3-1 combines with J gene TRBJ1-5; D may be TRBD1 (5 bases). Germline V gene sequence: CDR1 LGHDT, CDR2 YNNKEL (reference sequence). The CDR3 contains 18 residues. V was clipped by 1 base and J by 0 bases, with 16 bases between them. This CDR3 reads CASSQALARQFSNQPQHF. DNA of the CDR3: TGTGCCAGCAGCCAAGCTTTGGCCCGACAGTTTAGCAATCAGCCCCAGCATTTT.

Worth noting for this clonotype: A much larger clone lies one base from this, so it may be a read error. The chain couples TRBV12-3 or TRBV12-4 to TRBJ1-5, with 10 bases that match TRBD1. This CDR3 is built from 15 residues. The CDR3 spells CANSLGQGGNQPQHF. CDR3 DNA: TGTGCCAACAGTCTCGGACAGGGGGGCAATCAGCCCCAGCATTTT.